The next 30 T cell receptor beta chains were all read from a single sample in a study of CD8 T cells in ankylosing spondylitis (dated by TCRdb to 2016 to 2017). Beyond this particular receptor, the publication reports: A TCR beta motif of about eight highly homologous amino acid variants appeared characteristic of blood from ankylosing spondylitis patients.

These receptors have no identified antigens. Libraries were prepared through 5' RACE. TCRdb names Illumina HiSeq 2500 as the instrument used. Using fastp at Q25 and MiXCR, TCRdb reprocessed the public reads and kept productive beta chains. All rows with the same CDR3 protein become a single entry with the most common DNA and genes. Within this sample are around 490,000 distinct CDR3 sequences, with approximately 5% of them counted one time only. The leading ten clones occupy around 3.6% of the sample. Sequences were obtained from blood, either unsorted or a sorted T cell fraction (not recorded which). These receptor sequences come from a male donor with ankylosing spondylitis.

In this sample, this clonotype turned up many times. This CDR3 reads CASSYGRGETQYF. The CDR3, as DNA: TGTGCCAGCAGTTACGGACGGGGAGAGACCCAGTACTTC. This rearrangement joins TRBV6-5 to TRBJ2-5; maybe TRBD2 (5 bases). Germline-derived CDR1 and CDR2 are MNHEY and SVGAGI. The V and J ends lost 2 bases and 4 bases respectively, with 8 bases between them. The CDR3 loop spans 13 amino acids.

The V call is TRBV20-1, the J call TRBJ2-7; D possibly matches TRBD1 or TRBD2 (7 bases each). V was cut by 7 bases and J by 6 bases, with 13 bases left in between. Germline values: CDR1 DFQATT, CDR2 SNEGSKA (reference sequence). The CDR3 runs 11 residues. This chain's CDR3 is CSVGGTAEQYF. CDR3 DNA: TGCAGTGTGGGGGGGACAGCCGAGCAGTACTTC.

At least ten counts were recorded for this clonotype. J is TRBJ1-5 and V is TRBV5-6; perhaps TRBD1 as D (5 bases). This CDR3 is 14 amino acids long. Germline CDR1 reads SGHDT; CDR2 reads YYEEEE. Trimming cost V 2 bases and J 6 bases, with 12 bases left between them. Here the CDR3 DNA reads TGTGCCAGCAGCTTCTTGGGGGTAGGTCAGCCCCAGCATTTT. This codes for CASSFLGVGQPQHF.

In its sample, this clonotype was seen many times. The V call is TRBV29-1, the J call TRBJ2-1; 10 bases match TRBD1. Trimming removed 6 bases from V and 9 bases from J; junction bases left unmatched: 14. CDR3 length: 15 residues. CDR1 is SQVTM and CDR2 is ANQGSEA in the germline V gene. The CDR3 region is CSVIRDRGILGEQFF. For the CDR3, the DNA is TGCAGCGTCATACGGGACAGGGGAATATTGGGTGAGCAGTTCTTC.

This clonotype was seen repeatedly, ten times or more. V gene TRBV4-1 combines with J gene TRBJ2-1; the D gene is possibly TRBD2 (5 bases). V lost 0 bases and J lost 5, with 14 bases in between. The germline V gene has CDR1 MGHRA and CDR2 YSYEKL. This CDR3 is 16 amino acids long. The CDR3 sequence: CASSQDRRGVHNEQFF. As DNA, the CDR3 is TGCGCCAGCAGCCAAGATCGTCGGGGTGTACACAATGAGCAGTTCTTC.

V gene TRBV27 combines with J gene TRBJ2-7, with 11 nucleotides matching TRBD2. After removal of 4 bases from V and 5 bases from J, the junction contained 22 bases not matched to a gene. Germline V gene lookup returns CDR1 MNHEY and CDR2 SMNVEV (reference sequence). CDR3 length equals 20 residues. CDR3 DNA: TGTGCCAGCAGTTCTCCACCTTCGACGCTTCTAGCGGGAGGTTTGGACGAGCAGTACTTC. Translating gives CASSSPPSTLLAGGLDEQYF.

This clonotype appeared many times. The CDR3 loop reads CASSPPLMGTQYF. In nucleotides, the CDR3 is TGTGCCAGCAGCCCCCCCCTCATGGGGACCCAGTACTTC. This chain uses TRBV4-2 with TRBJ2-5; D unclear. Germline assignment: CDR1 LGHNA and CDR2 YNFKEQ. V dropped 4 bases and J dropped 7 bases, with 13 bases sitting between them. This CDR3 is 13 amino acids long.

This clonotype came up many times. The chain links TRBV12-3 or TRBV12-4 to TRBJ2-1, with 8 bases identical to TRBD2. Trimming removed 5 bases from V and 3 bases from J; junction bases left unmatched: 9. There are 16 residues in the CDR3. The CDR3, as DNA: TGTGCCAGCAGTCAAAGTTTAGCGGGACGCTACAATGAGCAGTTCTTC. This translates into CASSQSLAGRYNEQFF.

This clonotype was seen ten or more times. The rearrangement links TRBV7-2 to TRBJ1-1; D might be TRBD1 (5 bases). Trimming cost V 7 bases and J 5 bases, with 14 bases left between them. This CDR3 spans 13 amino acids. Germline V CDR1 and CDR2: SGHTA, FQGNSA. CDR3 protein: CASTLTQGTEAFF. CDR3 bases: TGTGCCAGCACCCTAACGCAGGGAACTGAAGCTTTCTTT.

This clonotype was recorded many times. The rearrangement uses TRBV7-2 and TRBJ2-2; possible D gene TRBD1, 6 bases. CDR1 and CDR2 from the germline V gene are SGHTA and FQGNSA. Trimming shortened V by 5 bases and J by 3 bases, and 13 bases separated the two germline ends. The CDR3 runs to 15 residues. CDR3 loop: CASSRRTAYTGELFF. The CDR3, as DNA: TGTGCCAGCAGCAGACGGACAGCCTACACCGGGGAGCTGTTTTTT.

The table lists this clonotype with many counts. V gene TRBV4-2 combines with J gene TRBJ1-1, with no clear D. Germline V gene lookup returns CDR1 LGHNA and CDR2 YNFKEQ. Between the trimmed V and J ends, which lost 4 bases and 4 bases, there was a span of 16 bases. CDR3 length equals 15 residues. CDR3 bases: TGTGCCAGCAGCCCGCGGACCGAAATGGCCACTGAAGCTTTCTTT. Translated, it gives CASSPRTEMATEAFF.

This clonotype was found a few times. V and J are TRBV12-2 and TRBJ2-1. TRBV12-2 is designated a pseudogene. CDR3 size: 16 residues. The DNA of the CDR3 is TGTGCAAGTCGCTTAGCGACGGTGAATTTTTACAATGAGCAGTTCTTC. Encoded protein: CASRLATVNFYNEQFF.

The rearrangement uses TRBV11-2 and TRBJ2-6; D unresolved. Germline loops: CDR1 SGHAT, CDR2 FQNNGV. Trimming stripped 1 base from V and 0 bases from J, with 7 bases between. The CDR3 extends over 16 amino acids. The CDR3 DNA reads TGTGCCAGCAGCTTAGGGTTAGCCTCTGGGGCCAACGTCCTGACTTTC. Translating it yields CASSLGLASGANVLTF.

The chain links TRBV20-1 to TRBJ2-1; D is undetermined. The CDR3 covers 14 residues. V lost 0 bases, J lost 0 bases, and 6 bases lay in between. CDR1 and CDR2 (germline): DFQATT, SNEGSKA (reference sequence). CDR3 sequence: CSAREFSSYNEQFF. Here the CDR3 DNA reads TGCAGTGCTAGAGAATTTAGCTCCTACAATGAGCAGTTCTTC.

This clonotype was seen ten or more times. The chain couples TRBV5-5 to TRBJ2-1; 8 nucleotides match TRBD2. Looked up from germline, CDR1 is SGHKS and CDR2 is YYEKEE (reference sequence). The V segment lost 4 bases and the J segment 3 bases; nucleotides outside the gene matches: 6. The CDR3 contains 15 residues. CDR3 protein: CASSPGTRNYNEQFF. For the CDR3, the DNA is TGTGCCAGCAGCCCCGGGACTAGAAACTACAATGAGCAGTTCTTC.

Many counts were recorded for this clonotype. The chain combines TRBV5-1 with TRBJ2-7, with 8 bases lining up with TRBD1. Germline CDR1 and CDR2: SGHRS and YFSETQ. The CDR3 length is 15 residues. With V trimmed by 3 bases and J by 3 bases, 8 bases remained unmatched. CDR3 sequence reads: CASSSGTGDVYEQYF. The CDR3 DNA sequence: TGCGCCAGCAGCTCAGGGACAGGCGACGTCTACGAGCAGTACTTC.

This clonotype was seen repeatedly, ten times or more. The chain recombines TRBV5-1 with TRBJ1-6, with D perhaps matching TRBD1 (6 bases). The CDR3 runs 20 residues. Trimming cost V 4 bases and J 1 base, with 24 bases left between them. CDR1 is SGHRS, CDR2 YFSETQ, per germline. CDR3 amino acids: CASSRGQLRTVVSYNSPLHF. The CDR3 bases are TGCGCCAGCAGCAGAGGACAGTTGAGGACCGTGGTATCCTATAATTCACCCCTCCACTTT.

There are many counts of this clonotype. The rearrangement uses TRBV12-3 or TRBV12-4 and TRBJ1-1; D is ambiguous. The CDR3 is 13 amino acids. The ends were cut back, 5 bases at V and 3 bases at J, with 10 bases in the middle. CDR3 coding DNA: TGTGCCAGCAGTCTTGACCCCTACACTGAAGCTTTCTTT. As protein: CASSLDPYTEAFF.

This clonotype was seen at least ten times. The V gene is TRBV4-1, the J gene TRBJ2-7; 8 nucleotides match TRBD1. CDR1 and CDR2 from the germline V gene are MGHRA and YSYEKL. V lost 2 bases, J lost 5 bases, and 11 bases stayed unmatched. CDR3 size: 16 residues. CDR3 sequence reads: CASSQRVRQGNDEQYF. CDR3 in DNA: TGCGCCAGCAGCCAAAGAGTGAGACAGGGGAATGACGAGCAGTACTTC.

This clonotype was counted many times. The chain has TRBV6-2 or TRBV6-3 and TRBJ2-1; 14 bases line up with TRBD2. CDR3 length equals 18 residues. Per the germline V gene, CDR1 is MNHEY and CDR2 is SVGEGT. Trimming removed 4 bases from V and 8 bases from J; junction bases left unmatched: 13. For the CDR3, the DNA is TGTGCCAGCAGTTCCCCCGGGACTAGCGGGAGTTTGGTCGATGAGCAGTTCTTC. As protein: CASSSPGTSGSLVDEQFF.

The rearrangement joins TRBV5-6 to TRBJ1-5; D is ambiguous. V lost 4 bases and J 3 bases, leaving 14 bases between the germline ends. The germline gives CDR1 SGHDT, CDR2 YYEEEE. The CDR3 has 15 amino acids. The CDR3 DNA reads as TGTGCCAGCAGCCCCCGGGGTGGAAACAATCAGCCCCAGCATTTT. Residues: CASSPRGGNNQPQHF.

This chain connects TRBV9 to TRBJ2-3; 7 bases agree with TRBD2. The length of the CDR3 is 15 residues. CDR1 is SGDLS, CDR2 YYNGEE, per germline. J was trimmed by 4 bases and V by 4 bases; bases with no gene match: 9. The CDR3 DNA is TGTGCCAGCAGCCCAAGCGGGGATCGGGCAGATACGCAGTATTTT. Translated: CASSPSGDRADTQYF.

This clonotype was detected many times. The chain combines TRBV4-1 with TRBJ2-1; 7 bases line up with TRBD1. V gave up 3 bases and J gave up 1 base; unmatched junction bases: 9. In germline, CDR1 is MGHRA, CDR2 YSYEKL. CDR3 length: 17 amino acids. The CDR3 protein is CASSHLRTGNSYNEQFF. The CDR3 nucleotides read TGCGCCAGCAGCCACCTGAGGACAGGTAATTCCTACAATGAGCAGTTCTTC.

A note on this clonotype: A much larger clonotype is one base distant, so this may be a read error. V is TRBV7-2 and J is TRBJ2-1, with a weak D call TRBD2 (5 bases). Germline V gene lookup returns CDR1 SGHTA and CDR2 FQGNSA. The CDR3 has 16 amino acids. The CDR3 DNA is TGTGCCAGCAGCTTAGCTATGGGAGTCTCCTACAATGACCAGTTCTTC. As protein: CASSLAMGVSYNDQFF.

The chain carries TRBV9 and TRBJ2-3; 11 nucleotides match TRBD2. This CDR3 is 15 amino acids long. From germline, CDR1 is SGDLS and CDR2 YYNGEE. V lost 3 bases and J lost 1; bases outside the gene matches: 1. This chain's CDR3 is CASSATSGGTDTQYF. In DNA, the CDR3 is TGTGCCAGCAGCGCGACTAGCGGGGGCACAGATACGCAGTATTTT. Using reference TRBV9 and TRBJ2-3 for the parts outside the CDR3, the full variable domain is DSGVTQTPKHLITATGQRVTLRCSPRSGDLSVYWYQQSLDQGLQFLIQYYNGEERAKGNILERFSAQQFPDLHSELNLSSLELGDSALYFCASSATSGGTDTQYFGPGTRLTVL.

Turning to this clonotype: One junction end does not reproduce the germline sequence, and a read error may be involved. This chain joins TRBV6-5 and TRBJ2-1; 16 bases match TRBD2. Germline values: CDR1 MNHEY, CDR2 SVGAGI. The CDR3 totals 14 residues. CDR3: CASSSGLAGGLVYF. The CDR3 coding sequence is TGTGCCAGCAGTTCGGGACTAGCGGGAGGGCTAGTATACTTC.

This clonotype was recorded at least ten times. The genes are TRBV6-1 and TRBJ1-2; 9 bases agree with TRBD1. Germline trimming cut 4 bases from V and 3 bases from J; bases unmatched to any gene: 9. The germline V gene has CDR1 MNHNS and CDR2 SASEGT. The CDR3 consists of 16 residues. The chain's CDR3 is CASSAWRDRVYYGYTF. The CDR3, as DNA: TGTGCCAGCAGTGCATGGCGGGACAGGGTTTACTATGGCTACACCTTC.

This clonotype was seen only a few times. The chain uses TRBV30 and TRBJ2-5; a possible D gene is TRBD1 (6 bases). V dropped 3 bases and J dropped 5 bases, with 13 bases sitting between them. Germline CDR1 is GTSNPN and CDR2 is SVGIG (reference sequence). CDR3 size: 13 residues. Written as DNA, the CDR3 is TGTGCCTGGAGAGGGGGACCTTTTGAGACCCAGTACTTC. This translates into CAWRGGPFETQYF.

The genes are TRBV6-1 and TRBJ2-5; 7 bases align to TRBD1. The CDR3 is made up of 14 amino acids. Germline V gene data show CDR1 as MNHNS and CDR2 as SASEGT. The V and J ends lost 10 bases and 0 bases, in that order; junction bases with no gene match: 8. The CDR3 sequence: CATRRDSNQETQYF. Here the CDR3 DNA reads TGTGCCACGCGAAGGGACAGCAACCAAGAGACCCAGTACTTC.

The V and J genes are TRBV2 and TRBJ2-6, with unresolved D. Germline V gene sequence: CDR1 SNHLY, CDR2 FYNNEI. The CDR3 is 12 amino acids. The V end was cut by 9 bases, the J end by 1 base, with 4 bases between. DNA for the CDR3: TGTGCCAGTCTGTCTGGGGCCAACGTCCTGACTTTC. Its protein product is CASLSGANVLTF.